The 26 T cell receptor beta chains presented below share a single source sample, sequenced in a study of CD8+ T cells in alopecia areata. Treatment in this sample: oral pan-JAK inhibitor, 5-10 mg twice daily. The authors extracted RNA and reverse transcribed it into cDNA as the sequencing template. Here immunoSEQ multiplex PCR was the method, and the copy in TCRdb shows in-frame clones only, minus some. The data hold 110,000 to 150,000 clones, with more than 85% observed a single time. The source was CD8+ T cells sorted from blood, collected at week 4, from a patient treated with tofacitinib. Receptor source: a human donor with alopecia areata.

This clone appeared once. The V call is TRBV29-1, the J call TRBJ1-2; no reliable D call. CDR1 and CDR2 from the germline V gene are SQVTM and ANQGSEA. This CDR3 comprises 10 residues. Trimming cost V 4 bases and J 8 bases, with 8 bases left between them. The CDR3 DNA follows: TGCAGCGTTGTTCCCGGCGGCTACACCTTC. The encoded protein is CSVVPGGYTF.

The chain couples TRBV7-9 to TRBJ1-4, with unresolved D. V lost 5 bases to trimming and J lost 0 bases, with 16 bases between them. Germline V gene lookup returns CDR1 SEHNR and CDR2 FQNEAQ (reference sequence). This CDR3 contains 17 residues. CDR3 DNA sequence: TGTGCCAGCAGCCCCCCGGAGGTCGGGACAACTAATGAAAAACTGTTTTTT. This encodes CASSPPEVGTTNEKLFF.

The V gene is TRBV5-4, the J gene TRBJ1-1, with D tentatively TRBD1 (6 bases). The germline gives CDR1 SGHNT, CDR2 YYREEE (reference sequence). V was trimmed by 1 base and J by 0 bases, leaving 10 bases between them. The length of the CDR3 is 15 residues. The CDR3 sequence is CASSLYRAMNTEAFF. Written as DNA, the CDR3 is TGTGCCAGCAGCTTGTACAGGGCCATGAACACTGAAGCTTTCTTT.

The rearrangement joins TRBV27 to TRBJ1-1; D is perhaps TRBD1 (5 bases). Germline CDR1 reads MNHEY; CDR2 reads SMNVEV (reference sequence). The CDR3 covers 13 residues. V was shortened by 6 bases and J by 7 bases, with 15 bases between the two germline ends. The CDR3 sequence: CASSSGAVLEAFF. DNA of the CDR3: TGTGCCAGCAGCAGCGGGGCGGTCCTTGAAGCTTTCTTT.

This clone was observed once. DNA for the CDR3: TGTGCCAGCAGCGAAGAGGGTGAAAAACTGTTTTTT. As protein: CASSEEGEKLFF. This chain joins TRBV5-6 and TRBJ1-4; D not resolved. Trimming removed 4 bases from V and 7 bases from J, with 8 bases in between. CDR3 length: 12 residues. Germline lookup yields CDR1 SGHDT and CDR2 YYEEEE.

The rearrangement links TRBV25-1 to TRBJ2-7, with no clear D. Germline V lookup: CDR1 MGHDK, CDR2 SYGVNS. This CDR3 region has 12 residues. With 3 bases removed from V and 3 bases from J, the gap between germline ends came to 6 bases. CDR3: CASSDPFYEQYF. CDR3 bases: TGTGCCAGCAGTGACCCCTTCTACGAGCAGTACTTC.

This clone was seen a single time. The chain is built from TRBV4-1 and TRBJ1-2; 7 nucleotides line up with TRBD1. V lost 1 base and J lost 2; bases outside the gene matches: 7. The CDR3 runs to 16 residues. Germline loops: CDR1 MGHRA, CDR2 YSYEKL. In DNA, the CDR3 is TGCGCCAGCAGCCAAGTCCTACAGGGGAGCAACTATGGCTACACCTTC. Its protein product is CASSQVLQGSNYGYTF.

The rearrangement links TRBV29-1 to TRBJ1-1, with D possibly TRBD1 on 5 matching bases. This CDR3 spans 13 amino acids. In germline, CDR1 is SQVTM, CDR2 ANQGSEA. Trimming removed 7 bases from V and 5 bases from J, with 17 bases in between. The CDR3 DNA sequence: TGCAGCGGGGACCGAATAGGGGTAACTGAAGCTTTCTTT. Its translation: CSGDRIGVTEAFF.

J is TRBJ2-7 and V is TRBV5-1, with 15 bases lining up with TRBD2. Unmatched junction bases numbered 4, after V lost 2 bases and J lost 1 base. This CDR3 has 17 amino acids. The germline V gene encodes CDR1 SGHRS and CDR2 YFSETQ. Written as DNA, the CDR3 is TGCGCCAGCAGCTTCGGACTAGCGGGGGGGCGATCCTACGAGCAGTACTTC. Its translation: CASSFGLAGGRSYEQYF.

The chain employs TRBV5-1 and TRBJ2-7; D may match TRBD1 or TRBD2 (5 bases each). The length of the CDR3 is 14 residues. Germline CDR1 SGHRS, CDR2 YFSETQ. Trimming cost V 0 bases and J 5 bases, with 12 bases left between them. This CDR3 is CASSLGEGTNEQYF. The CDR3 nucleotides are TGCGCCAGCAGCTTGGGGGAAGGGACCAACGAGCAGTACTTC.

The CDR3 DNA reads TGTGCCAGCCTAGGGCCTAACTATGGCTACACCTTC. Its protein product is CASLGPNYGYTF. The chain couples TRBV2 to TRBJ1-2; no clear D gene. CDR3 size: 12 residues. Germline CDR1 is SNHLY and CDR2 is FYNNEI. Trimming stripped 8 bases from V and 0 bases from J, with 7 bases between.

The rearrangement uses TRBV5-4 and TRBJ2-7; TRBD1 matches at 9 bases. Germline assignment: CDR1 SGHNT and CDR2 YYREEE (reference sequence). The CDR3 is 14 amino acids. V lost 5 bases and J lost 7; bases outside the gene matches: 10. The chain's CDR3 is CASSLGTGRSEQYF. CDR3 coding DNA: TGTGCCAGCAGTCTGGGGACAGGGCGCTCGGAGCAGTACTTC.

The chain employs TRBV7-9 and TRBJ2-5, with D perhaps TRBD1 (6 bases). CDR3 length: 16 residues. V was cut by 4 bases and J by 2 bases, with 17 bases left in between. Germline V gene lookup returns CDR1 SEHNR and CDR2 FQNEAQ (reference sequence). CDR3 DNA: TGTGCCAGCAGCTCACACCCCAATGGACAGCAAGAGACCCAGTACTTC. Residues: CASSSHPNGQQETQYF.

DNA of the CDR3: TGCGCCAGCAGCCTCAGCACTAGAACTAGCACAGATACGCAGTATTTT. Protein sequence: CASSLSTRTSTDTQYF. This sequence joins TRBV4-1 and TRBJ2-3, with a tentative D call TRBD2 (5 bases). This CDR3 region has 16 residues. The V and J ends lost 4 bases and 0 bases respectively, with 14 bases between them. Germline assignment: CDR1 MGHRA and CDR2 YSYEKL.

The chain combines TRBV30 with TRBJ1-1, with D possibly being TRBD1 (6 bases). The length of the CDR3 is 13 residues. The V gene's germline CDR1 is GTSNPN and CDR2 SVGIG (reference sequence). V lost 4 bases, J lost 4 bases, and 13 bases lay in between. The CDR3 spells CAWIETGGTEAFF. The CDR3 DNA follows: TGTGCCTGGATAGAGACAGGTGGCACTGAAGCTTTCTTT. Full variable domain (missing parts from reference TRBV30 and TRBJ1-1): SQTIHQWPATLVQPVGSPLSLECTVEGTSNPNLYWYRQAAGRGLQLLFYSVGIGQISSEVPQNLSASRPQDRQFILSSKKLLLSDSGFYLCAWIETGGTEAFFGQGTRLTVV.

On this clone itself: This same CDR3 is encoded by further DNA sequences in the sample. This sequence joins TRBV4-1 and TRBJ2-7; weak D call: TRBD1 (7 bases). This CDR3 spans 15 amino acids. CDR1 and CDR2 (germline): MGHRA, YSYEKL. Trimming cost V 0 bases and J 4 bases, with 13 bases left between them. CDR3 amino acids: CASSQESRGRYEQYF. As DNA, the CDR3 is TGCGCCAGCAGCCAAGAAAGCAGGGGGAGGTACGAGCAGTACTTC.

In the case of this clone: The same CDR3 arises from other DNA sequences in this sample as well. This chain connects TRBV9 to TRBJ2-1; no clear D gene. V was clipped by 3 bases and J by 7 bases, with 2 bases between them. CDR1 SGDLS and CDR2 YYNGEE come from the germline V gene. This CDR3 has 10 residues. This chain's CDR3 is CASSGNEQFF. The CDR3 coding sequence is TGTGCCAGCAGCGGGAATGAGCAGTTCTTC.

The gene calls are TRBV5-1 and TRBJ2-1; a possible D gene is TRBD2 (5 bases). This CDR3 contains 11 residues. Germline CDR1 is SGHRS and CDR2 is YFSETQ. The ends were cut back, 5 bases at V and 9 bases at J, with 9 bases in the middle. The DNA for the CDR3 is TGCGCCAGCAGGTTGAGGGCTGAGCAGTTCTTC. Its protein product is CASRLRAEQFF.

The chain employs TRBV4-1 and TRBJ2-1; 8 bases fit TRBD2. J gave up 7 bases and V 4 bases, and 3 bases lay outside the gene matches. This CDR3 contains 13 residues. CDR1 and CDR2 (germline): MGHRA, YSYEKL. CDR3 in amino acids: CASSLGGGNEQFF. CDR3 coding DNA: TGCGCCAGCAGCCTTGGCGGGGGGAATGAGCAGTTCTTC.

The chain carries TRBV30 and TRBJ1-4; D call uncertain. Trimming stripped 7 bases from V and 0 bases from J, with 9 bases between. Germline loops: CDR1 GTSNPN, CDR2 SVGIG (reference sequence). The CDR3 runs to 13 residues. The CDR3 region is CASLGSTNEKLFF. The CDR3 DNA follows: TGTGCCTCCTTAGGATCAACTAATGAAAAACTGTTTTTT. Together with reference TRBV30 and TRBJ1-4, the CDR3 gives the full variable domain: SQTIHQWPATLVQPVGSPLSLECTVEGTSNPNLYWYRQAAGRGLQLLFYSVGIGQISSEVPQNLSASRPQDRQFILSSKKLLLSDSGFYLCASLGSTNEKLFFGSGTQLSVL.

The chain employs TRBV11-2 and TRBJ1-2, with TRBD1 matching over 7 bases. V shed 4 bases and J 4 bases; nucleotides not matched to a gene: 9. Germline V lookup: CDR1 SGHAT, CDR2 FQNNGV. The CDR3 contains 15 residues. The CDR3 region has the DNA TGTGCCAGCAGCTCAACAGGGGACGGAACCTATGGCTACACCTTC. It yields the protein CASSSTGDGTYGYTF.

CDR3 loop: CAWSIGAVTDTQYF. DNA for the CDR3: TGTGCCTGGAGTATTGGGGCAGTAACAGATACGCAGTATTTT. The chain is built from TRBV30 and TRBJ2-3; the D gene is possibly TRBD1 (5 bases). V lost 2 bases and J lost 3, with 12 bases in between. The length of the CDR3 is 14 residues. Germline V CDR1 and CDR2: GTSNPN, SVGIG (reference sequence).

The J gene is TRBJ2-7, the V gene TRBV19, with unresolved D. Trimming cost V 3 bases and J 1 base, with 10 bases left between them. The length of the CDR3 is 14 residues. CDR1 is LNHDA, CDR2 SQIVND, per germline (reference sequence). CDR3 in DNA: TGTGCCAGTAGTATTGCCGACCGTTCCTACGAGCAGTACTTC. The encoded protein is CASSIADRSYEQYF.

This chain uses TRBV7-8 with TRBJ1-2; 7 bases align to TRBD1. V gave up 3 bases and J gave up 6 bases; unmatched junction bases: 7. From germline, CDR1 is SGHVS and CDR2 FQNEAQ. CDR3 size: 14 residues. The CDR3 region has the DNA TGTGCCAGCAGCTTGCTGGTACAGGGGAATGGCTACACCTTC. Protein: CASSLLVQGNGYTF.

V usage is TRBV6-5 and J usage is TRBJ2-1; D is unresolved. Germline V gives CDR1 MNHEY, CDR2 SVGAGI. This CDR3 has 12 amino acids. Trimming removed 2 bases from V and 8 bases from J, with 7 bases in between. The DNA of the CDR3 is TGTGCCAGCAGTTACCCCCCCCATGAGCAGTTCTTC. Translating it yields CASSYPPHEQFF.

The rearrangement joins TRBV29-1 to TRBJ1-1, with D possibly being TRBD1 (5 bases). Trimming shortened V by 5 bases and J by 8 bases, and 15 bases separated the two germline ends. This CDR3 region has 12 residues. CDR1 is SQVTM and CDR2 is ANQGSEA in the germline V gene. This CDR3 reads CSVYSRDLEAFF. For the CDR3, the DNA is TGCAGCGTTTATTCCAGGGACCTCGAAGCTTTCTTT.